The rows below give T cell receptor beta chains drawn from one sample of a study of CD8+ T cells in alopecia areata. This table comes from immunoSEQ multiplex PCR, and its TCRdb copy is limited to in-frame clones, with some not included. This sample has about 190,000 clones, with around three fifths found just once. The input for sequencing was CD4+ T cells sorted from blood, taken at week 4, from a patient treated with tofacitinib. Receptors originate from a human donor with alopecia areata. Both conserved end residues are part of each CDR3. D genes are given only for firm matches. Some rows mark clone size as missing; the rest say once, few, many or name a class of expanded clone.

V	D	size	length	J	DNA	CDR3
TRBV5-6	NA	NA	12	TRBJ1-5	TGTGCCAGCTCTCTCAGGGATCAGCCCCAGCATTTT	CASSLRDQPQHF
TRBV5-1	TRBD2	NA	14	TRBJ2-7	TGCGCCAGCAGCACCAATAGCGGGGGGTACGAGCAGTACTTC	CASSTNSGGYEQYF
TRBV7-2	TRBD2	few	14	TRBJ2-7	TGTGCCAGCAGCTCGGGAGGATCCTCCTACGAGCAGTACTTC	CASSSGGSSYEQYF
TRBV23-1	NA	NA	16	TRBJ1-1	TGCGCCAGCAGTCAATCGGTCGGCAGGGGGAACACTGAAGCTTTCTTT	CASSQSVGRGNTEAFF
TRBV30	TRBD2	NA	13	TRBJ2-7	TGTGCCTGGGGGAGGGCCCGGGTCTACGAGCAGTACTTC	CAWGRARVYEQYF
TRBV10-1	TRBD1	NA	13	TRBJ2-7	TGCGCCAGCAGTGCGGGACAGGGAAACGAGCAGTACTTC	CASSAGQGNEQYF
TRBV19	TRBD2	NA	16	TRBJ2-1	TGTGCCAGCCGCGATGCAGCCGGACCACGGGGGGATGAGCAGTTCTTC	CASRDAAGPRGDEQFF
TRBV30	NA	NA	15	TRBJ2-6	TGTGCCTGGAGTGTACTAGGGTTGGGAGCCAACGTCCTGACTTTC	CAWSVLGLGANVLTF
TRBV2	TRBD2	NA	16	TRBJ2-5	TGTGCCAGCACCCTCCTACTAGCGGGGGGCCAAGAGACCCAGTACTTC	CASTLLLAGGQETQYF
TRBV6-5	NA	few	14	TRBJ2-7	TGTGCCAGCAGTCGACAGAATGGGGTCTACGAGCAGTACTTC	CASSRQNGVYEQYF
TRBV19	TRBD2	few	17	TRBJ2-5	TGTGCCAGTAGTGATCAAGGCGGGGGGGCCGTTCAAGAGACCCAGTACTTC	CASSDQGGGAVQETQYF
TRBV27	TRBD1	NA	13	TRBJ1-2	TGTGCCAGCAGTTCCGGGACAGTCTATGGCTACACCTTC	CASSSGTVYGYTF
TRBV15	NA	NA	14	TRBJ1-2	TGTGCCACCAGCAGAGATCGAGGGAACTATGGCTACACCTTC	CATSRDRGNYGYTF
TRBV5-1	NA	NA	15	TRBJ2-2	TGCGCCAGCAGCTTGTCCGCAGGTTCTCCCGGGGAGCTGTTTTTT	CASSLSAGSPGELFF
TRBV4-3	NA	few	15	TRBJ2-7	TGCGCCAGCAGCCAAGAACCGGGGGTGAAGGGCGAGCAGTACTTC	CASSQEPGVKGEQYF
TRBV29-1	NA	NA	18	TRBJ2-7	TGCAGCGTTGAGGAGGCCCCCATCGACGGGGGTCGACTCTCTGAGCAGTACTTC	CSVEEAPIDGGRLSEQYF
TRBV10-3	NA	NA	14	TRBJ2-5	TGTGCCATCAGGGAGGGGGCGAAGAGAGAGACCCAGTACTTC	CAIREGAKRETQYF
TRBV11-2	NA	NA	13	TRBJ1-2	TGTGCCAGCAGCTTAGGGGCCCACTATGGCTACACCTTC	CASSLGAHYGYTF
TRBV29-1	TRBD2	NA	12	TRBJ2-7	TGCAGCGTTGATGGCGGGGGGTACGAGCAGTACTTC	CSVDGGGYEQYF
TRBV29-1	TRBD2	NA	11	TRBJ2-5	TGCAGCGTTGACCGGGGGGGACCCCAGTACTTC	CSVDRGGPQYF
TRBV29-1	TRBD1	NA	13	TRBJ1-2	TGCAGCGCTCCGGGACAGACTAACTATGGCTACACCTTC	CSAPGQTNYGYTF
TRBV11-2	TRBD1	NA	16	TRBJ2-7	TGTGCCAGCAGCCACCTCCGGGACAGGGGAAACTACGAGCAGTACTTC	CASSHLRDRGNYEQYF
TRBV19	NA	NA	16	TRBJ1-2	TGTGCCAGTAGTATCGGTACGGCTGGGAGCTTCTATGGCTACACCTTC	CASSIGTAGSFYGYTF
TRBV4-1	NA	NA	15	TRBJ1-5	TGCGCCAGCAGCCAAGAAGGGGGGGTTAATCAGCCCCAGCATTTT	CASSQEGGVNQPQHF
TRBV6-5	NA	NA	15	TRBJ1-1	TGTGCCAGCAGTTACAGCGTGACCGCCGACACTGAAGCTTTCTTT	CASSYSVTADTEAFF
TRBV4-3	NA	NA	14	TRBJ2-1	TGCGCCAGCAGCCAAGATAACAGGGTAAATGAGCAGTTCTTC	CASSQDNRVNEQFF
TRBV10-3	TRBD1	NA	14	TRBJ1-4	TGTGCCATCAGGCGGACAGGGTGGGATGAAAAACTGTTTTTT	CAIRRTGWDEKLFF
TRBV6-6	NA	NA	14	TRBJ2-7	TGTGCCAGCAGGCCCGACGGGGGACCCTACGAGCAGTACTTC	CASRPDGGPYEQYF
TRBV7-9	NA	NA	11	TRBJ2-3	TGTGCCAGCAGCTCGTTCGGTACGCAGTATTTT	CASSSFGTQYF
TRBV18	NA	NA	15	TRBJ1-1	TGTGCCAGCTCACCACTGACCCGAATGGACACTGAAGCTTTCTTT	CASSPLTRMDTEAFF
TRBV29-1	TRBD1	NA	13	TRBJ2-1	TGCAGCGTTGCCGGGACAGGCGGGAATGAGCAGTTCTTC	CSVAGTGGNEQFF
TRBV18	TRBD2	NA	17	TRBJ2-3	TGTGCCAGCTCACCACCGTGGAGCGGGGGGGCTTCAGATACGCAGTATTTT	CASSPPWSGGASDTQYF
TRBV9	NA	NA	14	TRBJ2-4	TGTGCCAGCAGTTCCTCTCGTGCCAAAAACATTCAGTACTTC	CASSSSRAKNIQYF
TRBV27	NA	NA	12	TRBJ1-1	TGTGCCTCCGGGGGCGCCTACACTGAAGCTTTCTTT	CASGGAYTEAFF
TRBV19	NA	NA	16	TRBJ2-2	TGTGCCAGTAGTATAGCGACGTCATTGAACACCGGGGAGCTGTTTTTT	CASSIATSLNTGELFF
TRBV5-1	TRBD1	few	14	TRBJ2-5	TGCGCCAGCAGCTCAGGGACAGCTCAAGAGACCCAGTACTTC	CASSSGTAQETQYF
TRBV6-5	NA	once	15	TRBJ1-6	TGTGCCAGCAGTTACTCGGCAGGAGGGAATTCACCCCTCCACTTT	CASSYSAGGNSPLHF
TRBV7-9	NA	NA	16	TRBJ2-3	TGTGCCAGCAGCTTAGCGAGAGGGCCTAGCACAGATACGCAGTATTTT	CASSLARGPSTDTQYF
TRBV14	NA	NA	16	TRBJ2-7	TGTGCCAGCAGCCGGTTAGGTGGGGTGAGCTCCTACGAGCAGTACTTC	CASSRLGGVSSYEQYF
TRBV4-3	TRBD1	NA	14	TRBJ2-7	TGCGCCAGCAGCCAGGACAGGGCCTCCTACGAGCAGTACTTC	CASSQDRASYEQYF
TRBV4-2	NA	NA	12	TRBJ1-4	TGTGCCAGCAGCCGACATGGTGAAAAACTGTTTTTT	CASSRHGEKLFF
TRBV5-1	NA	few	13	TRBJ2-1	TGCGCCAGCAGCTCGACAGGATACAATGAGCAGTTCTTC	CASSSTGYNEQFF
TRBV25-1	NA	NA	14	TRBJ1-5	TGTGCCAGCAGCGCCCTGGATAGCAATCAGCCCCAGCATTTT	CASSALDSNQPQHF
TRBV7-2	NA	NA	14	TRBJ1-4	TGTGCCAGCAGCTTAGGGACAGCTAATGAAAAACTGTTTTTT	CASSLGTANEKLFF
TRBV7-2	TRBD2	NA	14	TRBJ2-5	TGTGCCAGCAGCACCTCTAGCGGGGGGATTACCCAGTACTTC	CASSTSSGGITQYF
TRBV9	NA	NA	17	TRBJ2-6	TGTGCCAGCAGCGTAGCTACTCCCAGCTCTGGGGCCAACGTCCTGACTTTC	CASSVATPSSGANVLTF
TRBV2	TRBD1	NA	14	TRBJ2-1	TGTGCCAGCTCCCTCGGGACAGGGAGGGGTGAGCAGTTCTTC	CASSLGTGRGEQFF
TRBV30	NA	NA	13	TRBJ1-1	TGTGCCTGGAGTGAGACAGTGAACACTGAAGCTTTCTTT	CAWSETVNTEAFF
TRBV29-1	TRBD2	few	13	TRBJ2-3	TGCAGCGTCCCGTCGGGGGGTTCAGATACGCAGTATTTT	CSVPSGGSDTQYF
TRBV7-2	NA	NA	14	TRBJ1-2	TGTGCCAGCTTCGGTCCGGGAGCCAACTATGGCTACACCTTC	CASFGPGANYGYTF
TRBV19	TRBD1	NA	14	TRBJ1-1	TGTGCCAGTAGAGGGCAGGGGGGGAACACTGAAGCTTTCTTT	CASRGQGGNTEAFF
TRBV7-2	TRBD1	few	14	TRBJ2-7	TGTGCCAGCAGGCAACAGGGGTCCTCCTACGAGCAGTACTTC	CASRQQGSSYEQYF
TRBV11-2	NA	few	11	TRBJ2-7	TGTGCCAGCAGCTTAGTGGGGCCTATGTACTTC	CASSLVGPMYF
TRBV7-2	NA	many	14	TRBJ2-7	TGTGCCAGCAGCTTAAGCAGGCCCCAGGGCGAGCAGTACTTC	CASSLSRPQGEQYF
TRBV5-1	NA	NA	18	TRBJ2-1	TGCGCCAGCAGCTTGGGGCATAGGACGGCCTCGGACTACAATGAGCAGTTCTTC	CASSLGHRTASDYNEQFF